Detailed here is one TCR beta chain. Its target is not known. Trimming removed 4 bases at V and 5 bases at J, with 14 bases between. CDR1 and CDR2 from the germline V gene are GTSNPN and SVGIG (reference sequence). The CDR3 covers 14 residues. TCRB transcripts that were expressed got sequenced, as all of the isolated RNA had been reverse transcribed. Repertoires were generated with immunoSEQ multiplex PCR, while TCRdb's copy carries only in-frame clones and drops some. The data hold 150,000 to 200,000 clones, with 63% observed a single time. This sample was included in a study of beta chain features in type 1 diabetes. The overall study: Under 110,000,000 sorted cells were examined across all samples.

Study-wide findings and caveats: Patients with type 1 diabetes showed fewer VDJ junction insertions and more deletions. TCRB repertoires of naive, central memory and Treg cells appeared more similar among patients than among healthy donors. TCRB CDR3s from Type 1 diabetes patients were moderately but significantly shorter in all four CD4+ subsets.

Sequenced sample: naive CD4+ T cells from blood. The genes are TRBV30 and TRBJ2-2; no clear D gene. This clonotype was obtained from a man in his thirties or forties with type 1 diabetes. Here the CDR3 reads CAWTRVEGTGELFF. The CDR3 coding sequence is TGTGCCTGGACAAGGGTGGAAGGGACCGGGGAGCTGTTTTTT.